This T cell receptor beta chain was profiled in a study of T cells after yellow fever vaccination. The CDR3 contains 16 residues. The V gene's germline CDR1 is DFQATT and CDR2 SNEGSKA (reference sequence). Trimming removed 0 bases at V and 1 base at J, with 13 bases between. This clonotype was counted ten times or more. TCRdb processed the 5' RACE reads anew with MiXCR; each CDR3 protein has one entry. The sample carries tens of thousands of distinct CDR3 sequences, approximately 7.4% recorded once. The sequence derives from a man younger than 45 who received the YFV17D yellow fever vaccine. The sample in question was CD8+ T cells sorted from PBMCs, obtained 15 days after the yellow fever booster vaccination. The rearrangement joins TRBV20-1 to TRBJ1-5; D gene unclear. CDR3 sequence reads: CSARDLDAPSNQPQHF. CDR3 nucleotide sequence: TGCAGTGCTAGAGATCTAGATGCACCAAGCAATCAGCCCCAGCATTTT.